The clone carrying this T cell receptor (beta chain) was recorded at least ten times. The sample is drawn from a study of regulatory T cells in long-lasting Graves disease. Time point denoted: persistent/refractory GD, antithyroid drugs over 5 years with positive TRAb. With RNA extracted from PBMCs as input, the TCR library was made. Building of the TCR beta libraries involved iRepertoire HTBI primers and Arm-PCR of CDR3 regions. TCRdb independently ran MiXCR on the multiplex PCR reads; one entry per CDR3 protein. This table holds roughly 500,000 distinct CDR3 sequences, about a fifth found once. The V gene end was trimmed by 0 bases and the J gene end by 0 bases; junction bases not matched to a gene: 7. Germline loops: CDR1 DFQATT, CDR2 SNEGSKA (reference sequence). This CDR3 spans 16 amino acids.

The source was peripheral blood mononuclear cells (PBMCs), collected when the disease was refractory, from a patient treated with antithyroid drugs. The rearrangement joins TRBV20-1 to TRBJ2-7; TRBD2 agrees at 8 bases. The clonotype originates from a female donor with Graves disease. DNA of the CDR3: TGCAGTGCTAGAGATCCAACTAGCGGAAACTCCTACGAGCAGTACTTC. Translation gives CSARDPTSGNSYEQYF.